Listed below are T cell receptor beta chains from one sample, sequenced in a study of blood T cell repertoires in COVID-19. Only in-frame clones appear in the TCRdb table, and some are missing; sequencing was by immunoSEQ multiplex PCR. The table lists 650,000 to 800,000 clones, more than 80% of them singletons. Sequenced input: peripheral blood. All receptors come from a young woman with acute or convalescent COVID-19. Both conserved end residues are part of each CDR3. A D gene is named only where the DNA matches it firmly. Rows give clone size only sometimes, using once, few, many, or a class for an expanded clone.

j_gene,abundance,v_gene,d_gene,CDR3nt,CDR3aa
TRBJ1-1,-,TRBV29-1,TRBD1,TGCAGCGTTGTAGACCGGGACAGGGGGTACACTGAAGCTTTCTTT,CSVVDRDRGYTEAFF
TRBJ2-7,few,TRBV20-1,TRBD2,TGCAGTGCGATAAGCGGGGGCGGGCAGTACTTC,CSAISGGGQYF
TRBJ2-1,few,TRBV4-1,TRBD2,TGCGCCAGCAGCCAAGATCCGGACGGGGGGGCGAATGAGCAGTTCTTC,CASSQDPDGGANEQFF
TRBJ1-5,-,TRBV28,-,TGTGCCAGCAGTTTAAAATGGACGGAGGATCAGCCCCAGCATTTT,CASSLKWTEDQPQHF
TRBJ2-7,-,TRBV27,TRBD1,TGTGCCAGCAGTTTTGAGGACAGGGGCCCCTACGAGCAGTACTTC,CASSFEDRGPYEQYF
TRBJ2-1,-,TRBV12-3/TRBV12-4,-,TGTGCCAGCAGTTACGTCCCGGGAAATGAGCAGTTCTTC,CASSYVPGNEQFF
TRBJ1-2,few,TRBV10-3,-,TGTGCCATCAGTGAGTCGATTTCGGGCTATGGCTACACCTTC,CAISESISGYGYTF
TRBJ2-7,-,TRBV5-6,TRBD1,TGTGCCAGCAGCTCCAACAGGGGGCGGTCGTACGAGCAGTACTTC,CASSSNRGRSYEQYF
TRBJ2-3,once,TRBV7-6,TRBD1,TGTGCCAGCAGCTCCCGGGACAGGGCGCCGGGAGATACGCAGTATTTT,CASSSRDRAPGDTQYF
TRBJ2-1,-,TRBV6-2/TRBV6-3,TRBD2,TGTGCCAGCAGTTACTATCCCACTCAGCGGGGGGGCCTAAATGAGCAGTTCTTC,CASSYYPTQRGGLNEQFF
TRBJ2-1,-,TRBV3-1/TRBV3-2,TRBD1,TGTGCCAGCAGCCACCTCGCCGGGACAGCCAATGAGCAGTTCTTC,CASSHLAGTANEQFF
TRBJ1-2,-,TRBV27,TRBD1,TGTGCCAGCAGTACTTCCGGGACAGGGGCATTCTATGGCTACACCTTC,CASSTSGTGAFYGYTF
TRBJ1-1,few,TRBV5-1,-,TGCGCCAGCAAAGAGAAGTACAGGGACACTGAAGCTTTCTTT,CASKEKYRDTEAFF
TRBJ1-2,-,TRBV7-9,-,TGTGCCAGCAGCTCCAGGGACACTGGACATGGCTACACCTTC,CASSSRDTGHGYTF
TRBJ1-4,-,TRBV13,TRBD1,TGTGCCAGCAGCCAACGGACAGGGACGGCAACTAATGAAAAACTGTTTTTT,CASSQRTGTATNEKLFF
TRBJ1-5,once,TRBV6-2/TRBV6-3,TRBD1,TGTGCCAGCAGTGAGGGACAGAATAGTCTTCGGCCCCAGCATTTT,CASSEGQNSLRPQHF